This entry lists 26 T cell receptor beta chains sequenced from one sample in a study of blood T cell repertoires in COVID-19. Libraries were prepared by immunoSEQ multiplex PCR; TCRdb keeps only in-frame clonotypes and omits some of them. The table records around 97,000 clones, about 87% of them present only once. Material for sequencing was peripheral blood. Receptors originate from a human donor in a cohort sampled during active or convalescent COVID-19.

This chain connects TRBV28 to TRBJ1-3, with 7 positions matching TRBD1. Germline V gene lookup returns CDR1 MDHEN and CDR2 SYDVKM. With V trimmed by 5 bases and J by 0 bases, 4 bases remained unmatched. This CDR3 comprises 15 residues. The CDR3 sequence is CASSIYRGSGNTIYF. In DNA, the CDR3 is TGTGCCAGCAGTATCTACAGGGGCTCTGGAAACACCATATATTTT.

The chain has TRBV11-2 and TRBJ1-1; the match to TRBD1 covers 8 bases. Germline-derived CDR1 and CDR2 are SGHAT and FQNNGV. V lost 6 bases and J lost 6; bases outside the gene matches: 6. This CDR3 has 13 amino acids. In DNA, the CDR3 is TGTGCCAGCAGTCGGACAGGGAGGGCTGAAGCTTTCTTT. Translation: CASSRTGRAEAFF.

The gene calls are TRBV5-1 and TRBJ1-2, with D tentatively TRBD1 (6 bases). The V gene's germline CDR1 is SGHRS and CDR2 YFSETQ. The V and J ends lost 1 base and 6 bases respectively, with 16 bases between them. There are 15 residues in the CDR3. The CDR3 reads CASSLLQGPTHGYTF. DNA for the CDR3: TGCGCCAGCAGCTTGCTACAGGGTCCCACTCATGGCTACACCTTC. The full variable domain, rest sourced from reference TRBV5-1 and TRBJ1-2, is KAGVTQTPRYLIKTRGQQVTLSCSPISGHRSVSWYQQTPGQGLQFLFEYFSETQRNKGNFPGRFSGRQFSNSRSEMNVSTLELGDSALYLCASSLLQGPTHGYTFGSGTRLTVV.

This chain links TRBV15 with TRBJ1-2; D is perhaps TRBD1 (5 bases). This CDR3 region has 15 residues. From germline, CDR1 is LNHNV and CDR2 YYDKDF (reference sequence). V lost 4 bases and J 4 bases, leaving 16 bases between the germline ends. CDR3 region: CATSKGKNDLYGYTF. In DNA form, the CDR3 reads TGTGCCACCAGCAAGGGGAAAAACGACCTCTATGGCTACACCTTC.

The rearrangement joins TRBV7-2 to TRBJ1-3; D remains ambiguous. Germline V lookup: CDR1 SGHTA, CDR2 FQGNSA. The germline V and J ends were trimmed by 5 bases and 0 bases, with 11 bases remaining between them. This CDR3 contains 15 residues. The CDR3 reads CASSLQAGSGNTIYF. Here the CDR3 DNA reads TGTGCCAGCAGCCTGCAGGCCGGCTCTGGAAACACCATATATTTT.

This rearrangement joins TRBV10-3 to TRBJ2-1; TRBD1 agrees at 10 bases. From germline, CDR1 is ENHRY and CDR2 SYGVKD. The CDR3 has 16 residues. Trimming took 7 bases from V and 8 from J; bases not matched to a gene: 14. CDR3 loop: CAIKRHRDRGRDEQFF. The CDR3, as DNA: TGTGCCATCAAACGCCACCGGGACAGGGGTCGGGATGAGCAGTTCTTC.

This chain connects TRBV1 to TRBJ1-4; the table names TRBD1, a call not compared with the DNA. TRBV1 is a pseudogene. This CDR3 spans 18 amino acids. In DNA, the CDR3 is TGCACCAGCAGCCAAGATAAACCCGACAGGGTTAGGAATGAAAAACTGTTTTTT. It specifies CTSSQDKPDRVRNEKLFF.

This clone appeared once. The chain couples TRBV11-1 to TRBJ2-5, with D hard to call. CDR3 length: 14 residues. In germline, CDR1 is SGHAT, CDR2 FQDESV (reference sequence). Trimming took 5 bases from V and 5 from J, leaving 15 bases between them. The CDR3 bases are TGTGCCAGCAGCCACGACGGCTTCAGGGAGACCCAGTACTTC. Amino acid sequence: CASSHDGFRETQYF.

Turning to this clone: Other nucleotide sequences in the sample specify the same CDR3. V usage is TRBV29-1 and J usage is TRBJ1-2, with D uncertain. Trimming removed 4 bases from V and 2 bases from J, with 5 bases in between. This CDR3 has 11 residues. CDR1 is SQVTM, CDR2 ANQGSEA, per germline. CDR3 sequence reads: CSVGQNYGYTF. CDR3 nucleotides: TGCAGCGTTGGACAAAACTATGGCTACACCTTC.

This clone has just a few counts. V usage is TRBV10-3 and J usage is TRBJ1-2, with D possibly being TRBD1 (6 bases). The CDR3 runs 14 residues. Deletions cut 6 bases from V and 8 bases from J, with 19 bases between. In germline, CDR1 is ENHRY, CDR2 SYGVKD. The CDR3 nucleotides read TGTGCCATCAGCCCACAGGGAGGGGGAAACGGCTACACCTTC. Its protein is CAISPQGGGNGYTF.

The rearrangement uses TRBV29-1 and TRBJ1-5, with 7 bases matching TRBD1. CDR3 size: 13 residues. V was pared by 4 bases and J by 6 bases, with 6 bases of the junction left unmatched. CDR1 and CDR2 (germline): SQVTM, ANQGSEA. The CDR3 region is CSVGGQGGQPQHF. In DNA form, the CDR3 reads TGCAGCGTTGGTGGGCAGGGGGGTCAGCCCCAGCATTTT.

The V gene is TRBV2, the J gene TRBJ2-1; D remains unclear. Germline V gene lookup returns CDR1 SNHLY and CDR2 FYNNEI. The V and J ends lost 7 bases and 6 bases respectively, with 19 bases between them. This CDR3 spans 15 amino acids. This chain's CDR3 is CASTLWMGSTNEQFF. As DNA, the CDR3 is TGTGCCAGCACCTTGTGGATGGGCAGTACCAATGAGCAGTTCTTC.

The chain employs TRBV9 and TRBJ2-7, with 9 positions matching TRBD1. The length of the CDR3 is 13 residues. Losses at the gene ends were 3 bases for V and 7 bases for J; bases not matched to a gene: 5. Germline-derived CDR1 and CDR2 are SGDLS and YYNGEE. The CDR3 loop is CASSAQGAGEQYF. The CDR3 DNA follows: TGTGCCAGCAGCGCACAGGGGGCGGGTGAGCAGTACTTC.

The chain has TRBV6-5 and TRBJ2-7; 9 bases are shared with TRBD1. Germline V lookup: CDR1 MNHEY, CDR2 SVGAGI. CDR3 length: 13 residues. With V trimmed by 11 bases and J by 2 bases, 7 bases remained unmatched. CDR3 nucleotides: TGTGCCCACCGGGGACAGGGAGCCTACGAGCAGTACTTC. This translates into CAHRGQGAYEQYF.

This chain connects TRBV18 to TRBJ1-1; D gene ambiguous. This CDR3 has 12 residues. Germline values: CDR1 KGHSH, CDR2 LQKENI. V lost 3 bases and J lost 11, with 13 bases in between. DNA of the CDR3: TGTGCCAGCTCACCGACTCAAGCCGGGGCTTTCTTT. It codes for CASSPTQAGAFF.

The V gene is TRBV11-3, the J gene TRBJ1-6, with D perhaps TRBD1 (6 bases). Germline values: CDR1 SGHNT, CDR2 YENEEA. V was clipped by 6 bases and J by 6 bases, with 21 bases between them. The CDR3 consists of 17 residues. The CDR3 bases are TGTGCCAGCAGTTCGGTTTGGCAGGGGAGGGTTAATTCACCCCTCCACTTT. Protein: CASSSVWQGRVNSPLHF.

The DNA for the CDR3 is TGTGCCAGCAGCTCCGGTTGGAGGGCACGGGATCAGCCCCAGCATTTT. This codes for CASSSGWRARDQPQHF. V is TRBV5-6 and J is TRBJ1-5, with unresolved D. V was clipped by 3 bases and J by 5 bases, with 18 bases between them. The length of the CDR3 is 16 residues. In germline, CDR1 is SGHDT, CDR2 YYEEEE.

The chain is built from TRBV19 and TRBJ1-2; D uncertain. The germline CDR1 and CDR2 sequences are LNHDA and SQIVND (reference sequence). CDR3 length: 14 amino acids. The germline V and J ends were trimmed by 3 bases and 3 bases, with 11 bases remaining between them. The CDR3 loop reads CASSIGRGDYGYTF. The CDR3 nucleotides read TGTGCCAGTAGTATTGGCAGAGGAGACTATGGCTACACCTTC.

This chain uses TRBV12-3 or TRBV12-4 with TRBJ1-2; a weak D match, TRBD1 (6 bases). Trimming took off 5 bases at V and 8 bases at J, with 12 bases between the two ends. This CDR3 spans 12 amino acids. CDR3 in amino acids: CASSLTGRGYTF. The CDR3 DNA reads TGTGCCAGCAGTCTTACAGGGAGAGGCTACACCTTC.

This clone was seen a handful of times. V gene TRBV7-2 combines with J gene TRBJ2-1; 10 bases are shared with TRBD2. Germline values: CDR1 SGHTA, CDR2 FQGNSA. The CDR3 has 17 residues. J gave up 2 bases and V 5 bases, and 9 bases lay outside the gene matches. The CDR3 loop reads CASSQQAGGPPYNEQFF. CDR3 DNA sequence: TGTGCCAGCAGCCAACAAGCGGGGGGGCCCCCCTACAATGAGCAGTTCTTC. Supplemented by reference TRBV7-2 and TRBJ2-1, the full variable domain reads GAGVSQSPSNKVTEKGKDVELRCDPISGHTALYWYRQSLGQGLEFLIYFQGNSAPDKSGLPSDRFSAERTGGSVSTLTIQRTQQEDSAVYLCASSQQAGGPPYNEQFFGPGTRLTVL.

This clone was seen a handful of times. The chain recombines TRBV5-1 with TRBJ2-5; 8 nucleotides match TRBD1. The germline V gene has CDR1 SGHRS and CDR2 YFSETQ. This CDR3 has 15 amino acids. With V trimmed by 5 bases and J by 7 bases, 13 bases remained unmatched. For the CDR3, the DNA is TGCGCCAGCAGATTTATGGACAGGGAATCAGGGACCCAGTACTTC. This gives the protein CASRFMDRESGTQYF.

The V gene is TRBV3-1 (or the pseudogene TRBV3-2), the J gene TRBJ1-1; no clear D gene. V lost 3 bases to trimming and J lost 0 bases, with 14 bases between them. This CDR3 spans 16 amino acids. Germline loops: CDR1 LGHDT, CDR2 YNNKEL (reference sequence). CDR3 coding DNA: TGTGCCAGCAGCCATCGGTGCGGGAGGATGAACACTGAAGCTTTCTTT. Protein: CASSHRCGRMNTEAFF.

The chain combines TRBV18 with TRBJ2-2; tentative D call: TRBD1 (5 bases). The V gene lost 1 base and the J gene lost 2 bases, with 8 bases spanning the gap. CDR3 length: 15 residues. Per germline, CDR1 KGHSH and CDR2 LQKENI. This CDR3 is CASSPRQINTGELFF. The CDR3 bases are TGTGCCAGCTCACCACGACAGATTAACACCGGGGAGCTGTTTTTT.

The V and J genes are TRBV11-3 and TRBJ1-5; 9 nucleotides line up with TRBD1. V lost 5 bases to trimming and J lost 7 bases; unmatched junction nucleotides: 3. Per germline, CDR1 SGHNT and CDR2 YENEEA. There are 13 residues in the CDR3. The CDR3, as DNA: TGTGCCAGCAGCGGGGGACAGGGACAGCCCCAGCATTTT. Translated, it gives CASSGGQGQPQHF.

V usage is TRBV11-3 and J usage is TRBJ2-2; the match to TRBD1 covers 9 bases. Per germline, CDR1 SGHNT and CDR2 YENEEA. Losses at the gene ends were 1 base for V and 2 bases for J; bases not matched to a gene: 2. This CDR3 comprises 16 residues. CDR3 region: CASSLGTGVNTGELFF. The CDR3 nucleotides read TGTGCCAGCAGCTTAGGGACAGGGGTTAACACCGGGGAGCTGTTTTTT.

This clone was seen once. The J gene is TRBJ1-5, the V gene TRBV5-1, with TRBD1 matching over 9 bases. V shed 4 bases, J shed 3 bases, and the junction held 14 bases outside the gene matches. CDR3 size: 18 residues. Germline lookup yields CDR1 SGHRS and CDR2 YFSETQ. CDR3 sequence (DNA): TGCGCCAGCAGCCATGTCGTAGGACAGGGGATGCTCAATCAGCCCCAGCATTTT. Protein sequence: CASSHVVGQGMLNQPQHF.